This T cell receptor beta chain was sequenced in a study of blood T cell repertoires in COVID-19. On the study more broadly: Sources were T cells, B-cell-depleted T cells, or PBMCs; the material itself was cDNA or gDNA.

Per germline, CDR1 SGHDN and CDR2 FVKESK. Between the trimmed V and J ends, which lost 4 bases and 7 bases, there was a span of 14 bases. CDR3 length: 15 amino acids. Assay: immunoSEQ multiplex PCR; the TCRdb copy retains only in-frame clones and omits some. This table holds over 85,000 clones, 84% found once. The gene calls are TRBV14 and TRBJ1-6; D perhaps matches TRBD1 (5 bases). This sequence was found in a middle-aged man with active or convalescent COVID-19. Sequencing used peripheral blood. CDR3 region: CASSPQGSMNSPLHF. As DNA, the CDR3 is TGTGCCAGCAGCCCCCAGGGATCGATGAATTCACCCCTCCACTTT.